Listed below are T cell receptor beta chains from one sample, sequenced in a study of blood T cell repertoires in COVID-19. TCRdb's table, derived via immunoSEQ multiplex PCR, lists solely in-frame clones and lacks some. The repertoire has 380,000 or so clones, more than 75% of them found once; the top ten carry under 1.2%. The sequenced sample was peripheral blood. The receptors come from a human donor with acute or convalescent COVID-19. The donor label of this sample is uncertain. Both conserved end residues are part of each CDR3. D genes are given only for firm matches. Some rows mark clone size as missing; the rest say once, few, many or name a class of expanded clone.

TRBV15,TRBJ1-5,-,-,CATSRSSREPQHF,TGTGCCACCAGCCGCTCATCAAGAGAGCCCCAGCATTTT
TRBV7-2,TRBJ1-1,TRBD1,-,CASRPWGTGTGLRNTEAFF,TGTGCCAGCAGGCCCTGGGGAACCGGGACAGGGTTGCGTAACACTGAAGCTTTCTTT
TRBV3-1/TRBV3-2,TRBJ2-7,TRBD2,-,CASSQVSGNRYEQYF,TGTGCCAGCAGCCAAGTGAGCGGGAATAGGTACGAGCAGTACTTC
TRBV19,TRBJ1-1,-,-,CASSIVGDVNTEAFF,TGTGCCAGTAGTATAGTGGGAGATGTGAACACTGAAGCTTTCTTT
TRBV5-1,TRBJ1-1,-,-,CASVLYPADTEAFF,TGCGCCAGCGTTCTCTATCCGGCGGACACTGAAGCTTTCTTT
TRBV28,TRBJ1-1,-,-,CASRKPGRTEAFF,TGTGCCAGCAGAAAACCAGGGAGGACTGAAGCTTTCTTT
TRBV6-4,TRBJ1-2,-,-,CATKPSTGTGIGYTF,TGTGCCACCAAGCCGTCAACAGGCACAGGTATTGGCTACACCTTC
TRBV5-4,TRBJ2-1,TRBD2,few,CASSSLAGLSYNEQFF,TGTGCCAGCAGCTCCTTAGCGGGGCTCTCCTACAATGAGCAGTTCTTC
TRBV28,TRBJ2-3,-,few,CASSLLAGSTDTQYF,TGTGCCAGCAGTTTATTGGCGGGTAGCACAGATACGCAGTATTTT
TRBV18,TRBJ1-2,TRBD1,-,CASSPGTAALSGGYTF,TGTGCCAGCTCACCCGGGACAGCCGCTTTGTCGGGTGGCTACACCTTC
TRBV18,TRBJ2-2,TRBD2,-,CASSLAGGVGELFF,TGTGCCAGCTCACTGGCGGGAGGCGTCGGGGAGCTGTTTTTT
TRBV3-1/TRBV3-2,TRBJ1-1,TRBD1,-,CASSRPGTGGAEAFF,TGTGCCAGCAGCCGACCCGGGACAGGGGGGGCTGAAGCTTTCTTT
TRBV7-2,TRBJ2-5,TRBD2,-,CASSLARLARYQETQYF,TGTGCCAGCAGCTTAGCTCGACTAGCACGGTACCAAGAGACCCAGTACTTC
TRBV14,TRBJ1-1,TRBD1,-,CASSQTGVKAFF,TGTGCCAGCAGCCAGACAGGGGTCAAGGCTTTCTTT
TRBV18,TRBJ2-1,TRBD2,-,CASSRLAGSYNEQFF,TGTGCCAGCTCTCGGTTAGCGGGATCCTACAATGAGCAGTTCTTC
TRBV6-5,TRBJ1-5,-,-,CASSYQKGSNQPQHF,TGTGCCAGCAGTTACCAAAAGGGGAGCAATCAGCCCCAGCATTTT
TRBV5-5,TRBJ1-1,-,-,CASSLEGGWTEAFF,TGTGCCAGCAGCTTGGAAGGGGGATGGACTGAAGCTTTCTTT
TRBV27,TRBJ2-3,-,-,CASSLPGGLHNRQYF,TGTGCCAGCAGTTTACCCGGGGGTCTTCACAATAGACAGTATTTT
TRBV13,TRBJ2-2,TRBD2,-,CASSPAREDTGELFF,TGTGCCAGCAGCCCCGCTCGGGAGGACACCGGGGAGCTGTTTTTT
TRBV18,TRBJ1-4,-,-,CASSLLDRRNEKLFF,TGTGCCAGCTCCCTTCTCGACAGACGTAATGAAAAACTGTTTTTT
TRBV7-9,TRBJ1-1,-,-,CASKLEGLLLNTEAFF,TGTGCCAGCAAACTGGAGGGTCTTTTATTGAACACTGAAGCTTTCTTT
TRBV30,TRBJ1-1,TRBD1,-,CAWSVPFQGAGEAFF,TGTGCCTGGAGTGTTCCCTTCCAGGGGGCAGGTGAAGCTTTCTTT
TRBV30,TRBJ1-6,-,once,CAWDNRVGSPLHF,TGTGCCTGGGATAACAGGGTAGGATCACCCCTCCACTTT
TRBV2,TRBJ1-1,-,-,CARGGSGGGRAEAFF,TGTGCCAGAGGGGGGAGCGGGGGAGGCAGGGCTGAAGCTTTCTTT
TRBV5-1,TRBJ2-2,TRBD2,-,CASSRTSGDTGELFF,TGCGCCAGCAGCAGGACTAGCGGCGACACCGGGGAGCTGTTTTTT
TRBV29-1,TRBJ2-2,TRBD2,-,CSVFIRRGGELFF,TGCAGCGTTTTTATACGGCGGGGGGGGGAGCTGTTTTTT
TRBV11-2,TRBJ1-1,TRBD1,few,CASSSPGQAALSNTEAFF,TGTGCCAGCAGCTCACCCGGACAGGCAGCCTTATCGAACACTGAAGCTTTCTTT
TRBV28,TRBJ1-2,-,-,CASRYDLSGNGYTF,TGTGCCAGCAGATACGACCTTAGCGGGAATGGCTACACCTTC
TRBV19,TRBJ2-1,TRBD2,-,CASSSRPRGSSYNEQFF,TGTGCCAGTAGTAGCCGACCGCGGGGGAGCTCCTACAATGAGCAGTTCTTC
TRBV13,TRBJ1-2,-,-,CASSSGGAAGYTF,TGTGCCAGCAGCTCTGGGGGGGCGGCTGGCTACACCTTC
TRBV3-1/TRBV3-2,TRBJ2-5,TRBD1,-,CASSQLGGQGAGETQYF,TGTGCCAGCAGCCAACTAGGAGGACAGGGGGCGGGGGAGACCCAGTACTTC
TRBV28,TRBJ2-1,TRBD2,-,CASSYGTSVSSYNEQFF,TGTGCCAGCAGTTACGGGACTAGCGTGAGCTCCTACAATGAGCAGTTCTTC
TRBV7-8,TRBJ1-1,TRBD1,-,CASSLTGVNTEAFF,TGTGCCAGCAGCTTAACAGGGGTGAACACTGAAGCTTTCTTT
TRBV30,TRBJ1-3,-,-,CAWSIVGNTIYF,TGTGCCTGGAGTATCGTTGGAAACACCATATATTTT
TRBV19,TRBJ1-4,-,-,CASSTKDTGRYNEKLFF,TGTGCCAGTAGTACCAAGGACACCGGGAGATATAATGAAAAACTGTTTTTT
TRBV24-1,TRBJ2-2,TRBD1,-,CATSASGDRGLRELFF,TGTGCCACCAGCGCCTCAGGGGACAGGGGACTGAGGGAGCTGTTTTTT
TRBV10-1,TRBJ2-7,-,-,CASSLVPSYEQYF,TGCGCCAGCAGTTTAGTGCCTTCCTACGAGCAGTACTTC
TRBV5-1,TRBJ2-1,-,-,CASSLEGVGAPYNEQFF,TGCGCCAGCAGCTTGGAGGGGGTGGGAGCCCCCTACAATGAGCAGTTCTTC
TRBV28,TRBJ2-7,TRBD2,-,CASGSPGTSVAYEQYF,TGTGCCAGCGGTAGCCCCGGGACTAGCGTAGCCTACGAGCAGTACTTC
TRBV6-5,TRBJ1-1,TRBD1,-,CASTQGQVNTEAFF,TGTGCCAGCACCCAGGGACAGGTGAACACTGAAGCTTTCTTT
TRBV28,TRBJ2-6,-,few,CASSAPRRGSGANVLTF,TGTGCCAGCAGCGCCCCCCGGAGGGGCTCTGGGGCCAACGTCCTGACTTTC
TRBV4-1,TRBJ1-2,TRBD1,-,CASSQEGTGVYYGYTF,TGCGCCAGCAGCCAAGAGGGGACAGGGGTTTACTATGGCTACACCTTC
TRBV14,TRBJ1-2,TRBD1,-,CASSRQGRISHGYTF,TGTGCCAGCAGCCGACAGGGGCGAATTAGCCATGGCTACACCTTC
TRBV7-9,TRBJ1-6,-,once,CASSFETGNSPLHF,TGTGCCAGCAGTTTCGAAACCGGGAATTCACCCCTCCACTTT
TRBV27,TRBJ1-1,-,-,CASRRASGTEAFF,TGTGCCAGCAGGCGGGCTTCCGGCACTGAAGCTTTCTTT
TRBV30,TRBJ1-2,TRBD1,-,CAWSLEGQGPSYGYTF,TGTGCCTGGAGCCTAGAGGGACAGGGTCCTTCCTATGGCTACACCTTC